This TCR beta chain comes out of a study of T cell responses to AZD1222 COVID-19 vaccine. General study points: Spike-specific TCRs gained breadth and depth after people received two AZD1222 doses. The reported proportion of spike-specific TCRs targeting unmutated variant regions was nearly half. Most donors were white British and more were female, and clonal diversity was possibly underestimated.

Germline loops: CDR1 MNHEY, CDR2 SVGAGI. V shed 4 bases, J shed 5 bases, and the junction held 9 bases outside the gene matches. This CDR3 comprises 16 residues. Notes on this clone: Its antigen remains unidentified.

The table came from immunoSEQ multiplex PCR; TCRdb's copy has only in-frame clones and leaves some out. The sample shows some 130,000 clones, 85% to 95% of them seen only once. The receptor was isolated from an adult who received the AZD1222 COVID-19 vaccine. The source was peripheral blood, collected 28 days after the second AZD1222 dose. J is TRBJ1-4 and V is TRBV6-5; TRBD1 aligns across 8 bases. The CDR3 bases are TGTGCCAGCAGTTCCGCGAGGACAGGGTGGAATGAAAAACTGTTTTTT. Its protein is CASSSARTGWNEKLFF.